The source of this TCR beta chain is a study of blood T cells in healthy people across ages. The CDR3 spans 14 residues. Germline V CDR1 and CDR2: MDHEN, SYDVKM. V lost 5 bases, J lost 2 bases, and 5 bases stayed unmatched. A second about 6 to 12 cycle PCR used barcoded and J-beta primers. In TCRdb, the 5' RACE reads were re-called with MiXCR into one record per CDR3 protein. The data contain about 620,000 distinct CDR3 sequences, about 51% of them singletons. In its sample, this clonotype was seen a few times. Sequenced input: blood. This TCR was recovered from a woman at least 80 years old in good health. The J gene is TRBJ1-2, the V gene TRBV28, with 7 bases identical to TRBD1. The CDR3 reads CASSPQGINYGYTF. The CDR3 nucleotides are TGTGCCAGCAGTCCACAGGGGATCAACTATGGCTACACCTTC.